This T cell receptor (beta chain) was identified in a study of Tregs in tolerant kidney transplant recipients. Findings and limits, study-wide: Tregs expanded with activated donor B cells seemed most donor-specific. Few patients were studied, so findings need validation in larger groups. This study did not directly address biological reproducibility.

Concerning this clone itself: Its matching antigen is unknown.

The CDR3 extends over 14 amino acids. The ends lost 4 bases at V and 4 bases at J; junction bases unmatched: 6. Per germline, CDR1 SGHTS and CDR2 YDEGEE. CD4+CD25+CD127- Tregs, CD4+CD25- non-Tregs, CD4 and CD8 cells were sorted. Assay: immunoSEQ multiplex PCR; the TCRdb copy retains only in-frame clones and omits some. The data show over 60,000 clones, around 83% seen once. Sequenced sample: CD4+ T cells from blood. The gene calls are TRBV5-8 and TRBJ2-3, with TRBD2 matching 7 bases. The sequence was obtained from a human donor in good health. CDR3 in DNA: TGTGCCAGCAGCCTCCGACTAGCACCAGATACGCAGTATTTT. Its protein is CASSLRLAPDTQYF.